A single sample is the source of the 14 T cell receptor beta chains below, sequenced in a study of CXCR3-negative and CXCR3-positive naive CD8 T cells. 5' RACE that incorporated UMI labels was used to prepare the TRB cDNA libraries. No DNA is given; TCRdb re-called the 5' RACE reads and lists each CDR3 protein once. Here the sample table reports about 89,000 distinct CDR3 sequences. Study-wide results and limits: TRB CDR3s were more hydrophobic in CXCR3-positive than in CXCR3-negative naive cells.

These receptors' antigens are unknown. The specimen was naive CXCR3+ CD8+ T cells from blood. Subset given: CD45RO-CCR7+CD27+CD95- naive CD8+ T cells expressing CXCR3 (TNR3+). The origin of the receptors is a human donor in good health. Some clones in this sample may be carry-over from other donors' samples.

V and J are TRBV20-1 and TRBJ2-2; TCRdb gives TRBD1 as the D gene, but with no DNA this cannot be confirmed. This CDR3 is built from 16 residues. Germline V CDR1 and CDR2: DFQATT, SNEGSKA (reference sequence). The CDR3: CSAESSTGANTGELFF.

V is TRBV6-2 or TRBV6-3 and J is TRBJ2-1; no DNA is available, so the TRBD2 call from TCRdb remains unchecked. The CDR3 has 16 amino acids. CDR1 and CDR2 (germline): MNHEY, SVGEGT. CDR3 region: CASSLLAEGSHNEQFF.

The V and J genes are TRBV19 and TRBJ2-6. This CDR3 contains 16 residues. Germline CDR1 LNHDA, CDR2 SQIVND (reference sequence). The CDR3: CASSIGSTSGANVLTF.

The chain combines TRBV16 with TRBJ2-3; the D call from TCRdb, TRBD1, cannot be confirmed without DNA. Germline V gene sequence: CDR1 KGHSY, CDR2 FQNENV. The CDR3 extends over 14 amino acids. CDR3 region: CASSGRTGADTQYF.

J is TRBJ1-2 and V is TRBV28; TCRdb designates TRBD1, a call that cannot be tested without DNA. Germline values: CDR1 MDHEN, CDR2 SYDVKM. This CDR3 is built from 13 residues. This chain's CDR3 is CASTPGQNYGYTF.

This chain connects TRBV20-1 to TRBJ1-2; absent DNA, TCRdb's TRBD1 call cannot be checked. CDR1 is DFQATT, CDR2 SNEGSKA, per germline (reference sequence). The CDR3 runs to 12 residues. CDR3 loop: CSAEDRASGYTF.

The genes are TRBV4-3 and TRBJ1-5; the D call of TRBD1 rests on TCRdb alone, since no DNA is present to check it. CDR1 and CDR2 from the germline V gene are LGHNA and YSLEER. This CDR3 comprises 16 residues. CDR3 residues: CASSQSYRFSNQPQHF.

The rearrangement links TRBV4-1 to TRBJ2-7. Germline lookup yields CDR1 MGHRA and CDR2 YSYEKL. The CDR3 sequence is 13 residues long. The CDR3 reads CASGVGASYEQYF.

The gene calls are TRBV15 and TRBJ2-3; TCRdb's D gene call, TRBD1, goes unchecked for lack of DNA. The CDR3 is made up of 15 amino acids. CDR1 and CDR2 from the germline V gene are LNHNV and YYDKDF (reference sequence). The CDR3 sequence: CATTPGAGDPDTQYF. Together with reference TRBV15 and TRBJ2-3, the CDR3 gives the full variable domain: DAMVIQNPRYQVTQFGKPVTLSCSQTLNHNVMYWYQQKSSQAPKLLFHYYDKDFNNEADTPDNFQSRRPNTSFCFLDIRSPGLGDTAMYLCATTPGAGDPDTQYFGPGTRLTVL.

The chain employs TRBV3-1 and TRBJ2-3. Germline loops: CDR1 LGHDT, CDR2 YNNKEL (reference sequence). This CDR3 has 15 amino acids. The CDR3 is CASSPLGPEVDTQYF.

The chain links TRBV5-1 to TRBJ2-1; TCRdb reports TRBD1, a call that lacks DNA to check it against. Germline CDR1 SGHRS, CDR2 YFSETQ. The length of the CDR3 is 15 residues. CDR3 sequence: CASSLFAGDYNEQFF.

The chain employs TRBV20-1 and TRBJ1-5; with no DNA, the TCRdb D assignment of TRBD1 cannot be verified. Per germline, CDR1 DFQATT and CDR2 SNEGSKA (reference sequence). The CDR3 loop spans 14 amino acids. The CDR3 is CSAWDDIFNQPQHF.

This sequence joins TRBV2 and TRBJ2-7. The CDR3 consists of 12 residues. Germline V CDR1 and CDR2: SNHLY, FYNNEI. The CDR3 spells CASSELGWEQYF.

This chain uses TRBV29-1 with TRBJ2-5; the D call of TRBD2 rests on TCRdb alone, since no DNA is present to check it. Germline V lookup: CDR1 SQVTM, CDR2 ANQGSEA. CDR3 length equals 16 residues. The CDR3 here is CSVEGLSEDVQETQYF.